This is a list of T cell receptor beta chains from one sample in a study of CD8+ T cells in alopecia areata. Generated by immunoSEQ multiplex PCR, the TCRdb table keeps only in-frame clones and is missing some. Among roughly 100,000 clones listed, around 50% were seen once. Sequencing was carried out using CD4+ T cells sorted from blood. These receptors all come from a human donor in good health. CDR3s include the opening cysteine and the closing phenylalanine or tryptophan. Fields, in order: V gene, J gene, clone size, D gene, CDR3 protein, CDR3 DNA. A D gene is named only where the DNA matches it firmly. Not every row has a clone size; where given, it reads once, few, many or a size class.

TRBV15	TRBJ2-5	-	-	CATSRDSGFGETQYF	TGTGCCACCAGCAGAGATTCAGGGTTTGGGGAGACCCAGTACTTC
TRBV4-1	TRBJ1-4	-	TRBD1	CASSQALGTANEKLFF	TGCGCCAGCAGCCAAGCCCTTGGGACAGCAAATGAAAAACTGTTTTTT
TRBV11-2	TRBJ1-6	many	-	CASSLYNSPLHF	TGTGCCAGCAGCCTCTATAATTCACCCCTCCACTTT
TRBV4-1	TRBJ1-2	few	TRBD1	CASSRDSEKPYGYTF	TGCGCCAGCAGCCGGGACAGCGAAAAACCCTATGGCTACACCTTC
TRBV7-3	TRBJ2-5	-	-	CASSLVGEETQYF	TGTGCCAGCAGCTTGGTCGGGGAAGAGACCCAGTACTTC
TRBV30	TRBJ1-5	-	-	CAWASTGRQPQHF	TGTGCCTGGGCCTCTACGGGACGGCAGCCCCAGCATTTT
TRBV30	TRBJ1-2	-	-	CAWSPSLRFGYTF	TGTGCCTGGAGTCCAAGCCTGCGTTTTGGCTACACCTTC
TRBV30	TRBJ1-1	-	-	CAWQTGSGNTEAFF	TGTGCCTGGCAAACAGGGTCGGGGAACACTGAAGCTTTCTTT
TRBV5-1	TRBJ2-2	-	-	CASSLVAGYAGELFF	TGCGCCAGCAGCTTGGTCGCGGGGTATGCCGGGGAGCTGTTTTTT
TRBV6-5	TRBJ1-1	-	TRBD1	CASSGSTGVAFF	TGTGCCAGCAGTGGGTCAACAGGGGTCGCTTTCTTT
TRBV29-1	TRBJ2-5	-	TRBD2	CSVGGLAGQETQYF	TGCAGCGTTGGAGGCCTAGCGGGGCAAGAGACCCAGTACTTC
TRBV6-5	TRBJ1-4	-	TRBD1	CASSRGQTNEKLFF	TGTGCCAGCAGTCGGGGACAGACTAATGAAAAACTGTTTTTT
TRBV25-1	TRBJ1-5	few	-	CASSAGMGNQPQHF	TGTGCCAGCAGTGCGGGGATGGGAAATCAGCCCCAGCATTTT
TRBV7-8	TRBJ1-5	-	-	CASSLSHYSNQPQHF	TGTGCCAGCAGCTTATCACACTATAGCAATCAGCCCCAGCATTTT
TRBV6-5	TRBJ2-7	-	-	CASSVGSTYEQYF	TGTGCCAGCAGTGTTGGATCTACCTACGAGCAGTACTTC
TRBV5-1	TRBJ2-1	-	-	CASSLFGGRSDNEQFF	TGCGCCAGCAGCTTGTTCGGGGGTCGGTCGGACAATGAGCAGTTCTTC
TRBV18	TRBJ2-7	-	TRBD1	CASSPLGQGVVGEQYF	TGTGCCAGCTCACCTCTGGGACAGGGTGTAGTGGGCGAGCAGTACTTC
TRBV4-1	TRBJ2-2	-	-	CASSQDRIADYTGELFF	TGCGCCAGCAGCCAAGATAGAATAGCGGATTACACCGGGGAGCTGTTTTTT
TRBV30	TRBJ2-3	few	TRBD2	CAWHASGGSDTQYF	TGTGCCTGGCACGCTAGCGGGGGATCTGATACGCAGTATTTT
TRBV19	TRBJ2-7	-	-	CASSPRAGNGEQYF	TGTGCCAGTAGTCCCCGGGCAGGGAACGGCGAGCAGTACTTC
TRBV19	TRBJ1-5	-	TRBD1	CASTGDRAAQPQHF	TGTGCCAGTACCGGGGACAGGGCGGCACAGCCCCAGCATTTT
TRBV25-1	TRBJ2-5	-	-	CASIPSDNQETQYF	TGTGCCAGCATCCCCTCCGACAACCAAGAGACCCAGTACTTC
TRBV29-1	TRBJ2-3	-	-	CSVQDRRFTDTQYF	TGCAGCGTTCAGGACCGCCGATTCACAGATACGCAGTATTTT
TRBV7-2	TRBJ2-3	-	-	CASSSYRPADTQYF	TGTGCCAGCAGTTCCTATAGGCCGGCAGATACGCAGTATTTT
TRBV29-1	TRBJ1-2	-	TRBD1	CSVQGERFGNYGYTF	TGCAGCGTACAGGGGGAACGATTTGGGAACTATGGCTACACCTTC
TRBV5-6	TRBJ2-5	-	-	CASSLRETQYF	TGTGCCAGCAGCTTGCGCGAGACCCAGTACTTC
TRBV5-1	TRBJ2-3	-	-	CASSPPFAADTQYF	TGCGCCAGCAGCCCGCCCTTCGCCGCAGATACGCAGTATTTT
TRBV19	TRBJ1-5	-	-	CASSPGHSNQPQHF	TGTGCCAGTAGCCCAGGGCATAGCAATCAGCCCCAGCATTTT
TRBV7-2	TRBJ2-5	-	TRBD2	CASSAGGQETQYF	TGTGCCAGCAGCGCGGGGGGCCAAGAGACCCAGTACTTC
TRBV2	TRBJ2-7	-	TRBD1	CASSPGQGAYEQYF	TGTGCCAGCAGCCCGGGACAGGGGGCCTACGAGCAGTACTTC
TRBV9	TRBJ1-2	-	-	CASSARGGSYGYTF	TGTGCCAGCAGCGCCCGCGGGGGCTCCTATGGCTACACCTTC
TRBV2	TRBJ2-2	-	-	CASGEVVGELFF	TGTGCCAGTGGCGAGGTAGTCGGGGAGCTGTTTTTT
TRBV7-2	TRBJ2-3	once	-	CASSLAGADTQYF	TGTGCCAGCAGTCTAGCAGGAGCAGATACGCAGTATTTT
TRBV30	TRBJ2-1	few	TRBD2	CALLQRGPYNEQFF	TGTGCCTTACTCCAGCGGGGGCCATACAATGAGCAGTTCTTC
TRBV29-1	TRBJ2-5	few	-	CSVGPYQETQYF	TGCAGCGTTGGCCCGTACCAAGAGACCCAGTACTTC
TRBV29-1	TRBJ2-2	few	-	CSAFLNTGELFF	TGCAGCGCCTTTCTAAACACCGGGGAGCTGTTTTTT
TRBV4-2	TRBJ2-2	-	TRBD1	CASSRSPGQGALNTGELFF	TGTGCCAGCAGCCGATCACCGGGACAGGGGGCCTTGAACACCGGGGAGCTGTTTTTT
TRBV30	TRBJ2-6	-	-	CAWKQTSGANVLTF	TGTGCCTGGAAACAGACCTCTGGGGCCAACGTCCTGACTTTC
TRBV6-1	TRBJ1-2	-	-	CASSEQGNYGYTF	TGTGCCAGCAGTGAACAGGGGAACTATGGCTACACCTTC
TRBV7-2	TRBJ1-5	once	-	CASSLGGASNQPQHF	TGTGCCAGCAGCTTAGGGGGGGCAAGCAATCAGCCCCAGCATTTT
TRBV29-1	TRBJ2-3	-	-	CSVDGLSVGTQYF	TGCAGCGTTGATGGTCTTTCGGTGGGTACGCAGTATTTT
TRBV4-3	TRBJ2-7	-	TRBD2	CASSHGAGTSGGAYEQYF	TGCGCCAGCAGCCACGGCGCCGGGACTAGCGGGGGGGCCTACGAGCAGTACTTC
TRBV18	TRBJ2-3	few	TRBD2	CASSPLSGATTDTQYF	TGTGCCAGCTCACCCCTTAGCGGGGCCACCACAGATACGCAGTATTTT
TRBV25-1	TRBJ2-3	-	-	CASSEKKTGWDTQYF	TGTGCCAGCAGCGAAAAAAAGACAGGCTGGGATACGCAGTATTTT
TRBV29-1	TRBJ2-2	few	TRBD2	CSVVLAGVNTGELFF	TGCAGCGTTGTTCTAGCGGGGGTAAACACCGGGGAGCTGTTTTTT
TRBV29-1	TRBJ1-4	-	-	CSVETPNEKLFF	TGCAGCGTTGAGACCCCGAATGAAAAACTGTTTTTT
TRBV15	TRBJ1-4	once	-	CATSRDRVSRLFF	TGTGCCACCAGCAGAGACAGGGTATCACGGCTGTTTTTT
TRBV2	TRBJ1-6	-	-	CASSEPGSPLHF	TGTGCCAGCAGTGAACCAGGATCACCCCTCCACTTT